Following are 7 T cell receptor beta chains from one sample sequenced in a study of breast tumors, draining lymph nodes, adjacent tissues. Samples came from axillary lymph nodes draining the breast cancer. A single record per CDR3 protein comes from TCRdb applying MiXCR to the multiplex PCR reads. The top ten hold under 4.5% of the sample, which has some 230,000 distinct CDR3 sequences, under 35% seen once. Sequences were obtained from axillary lymph node tissue. Receptors were obtained from a female donor with breast cancer. Some clones in this sample may be carry-over from other donors' samples.

The chain joins TRBV5-1 to TRBJ2-3, with 8 nucleotides matching TRBD2. This CDR3 has 17 residues. Per germline, CDR1 SGHRS and CDR2 YFSETQ. With V trimmed by 4 bases and J by 2 bases, 12 bases remained unmatched. The CDR3 sequence: CASSVGAGGPPTDTQYF. Written as DNA, the CDR3 is TGCGCCAGCAGCGTGGGCGCGGGGGGCCCGCCCACAGATACGCAGTATTTT.

The chain combines TRBV24-1 with TRBJ2-1; 9 positions agree with TRBD2. The CDR3 is 15 amino acids. V shed 9 bases, J shed 6 bases, and the junction held 11 bases outside the gene matches. Germline lookup yields CDR1 KGHDR and CDR2 SFDVKD. CDR3 residues: CATERGGTSTNEQFF. In DNA form, the CDR3 reads TGTGCCACCGAAAGGGGAGGGACTAGCACCAATGAGCAGTTCTTC.

The chain has TRBV19 and TRBJ2-5, with 9 bases identical to TRBD2. Trimming cost V 1 base and J 1 base; bases outside gene matches: 10. Germline lookup yields CDR1 LNHDA and CDR2 SQIVND (reference sequence). The CDR3 contains 18 residues. CDR3 sequence (DNA): TGTGCCAGTAGTATAGCGGGCCCCAGCGGGGGGCCCCAAGAGACCCAGTACTTC. Translating it yields CASSIAGPSGGPQETQYF. Variable domain in full (rest from reference TRBV19 and TRBJ2-5): DGGITQSPKYLFRKEGQNVTLSCEQNLNHDAMYWYRQDPGQGLRLIYYSQIVNDFQKGDIAEGYSVSREKKESFPLTVTSAQKNPTAFYLCASSIAGPSGGPQETQYFGPGTRLLVL.

At least ten counts were recorded for this clonotype. The V and J genes are TRBV7-9 and TRBJ1-2; D is ambiguous. V was trimmed by 4 bases and J by 1 base, leaving 10 bases between them. Germline loops: CDR1 SEHNR, CDR2 FQNEAQ (reference sequence). This CDR3 has 14 amino acids. The CDR3 protein is CASSSIALNYGYTF. The CDR3 DNA is TGTGCCAGCAGCTCGATTGCCCTTAACTATGGCTACACCTTC.

This clonotype showed up just a few times. This may come from a read error, since a much larger clone is one base off. The rearrangement uses TRBV5-4 and TRBJ1-2; D unclear. V was cut by 0 bases and J by 7 bases, with 7 bases left in between. The CDR3 has 12 residues. The germline V gene encodes CDR1 SGHNT and CDR2 YYREEE (reference sequence). The CDR3 reads CASSLAQAGYTF. CDR3 DNA sequence: TGTGCCAGCAGCTTGGCCCAGGCTGGCTACACCTTC.

The chain has TRBV2 and TRBJ1-2; 8 bases are shared with TRBD1. Germline loops: CDR1 SNHLY, CDR2 FYNNEI. This CDR3 has 14 amino acids. J was trimmed by 8 bases and V by 9 bases; bases with no gene match: 14. The CDR3 DNA sequence: TGTGCCAGTAAAGCCGGACAGGGCCGCCGGGGCTACACCTTC. Translating it yields CASKAGQGRRGYTF.

This clonotype was observed at least ten times. The chain joins TRBV29-1 to TRBJ1-2; D may be TRBD1 (5 bases). CDR1 is SQVTM, CDR2 ANQGSEA, per germline. This CDR3 contains 13 residues. The V and J ends lost 1 base and 5 bases respectively, with 11 bases between them. The CDR3 region has the DNA TGCAGCGTTGAAGGTCAGGGTAGTTATGGCTACACCTTC. Translation: CSVEGQGSYGYTF.